These T cell receptor beta chains were read from a single sample in a study of blood T cell repertoires in COVID-19. Clones were read by immunoSEQ multiplex PCR, and TCRdb kept only the in-frame ones, dropping some. In the table there are 190,000 or so clones, around 80% of which are singletons. The specimen sequenced was peripheral blood. These receptors originate from a man aged 45 to 65 with active or convalescent COVID-19. Each CDR3 is given with its conserved first and last residue. Fields, in order: CDR3 protein, CDR3 DNA, D gene, clone size, V gene, J gene. The D gene is left open where the match is weak. Rows may omit the clone size; those that give it use once, few, many or a size class.

cdr3_aa: CASSVRSPREGNTIYF
cdr3_nt: TGTGCCAGCAGCGTACGGTCCCCGAGGGAGGGAAACACCATATATTTT
d_call: NA
clone_size: NA
v_call: TRBV9
j_call: TRBJ1-3

cdr3_aa: CASSIGRGYTYEQYF
cdr3_nt: TGTGCCAGTAGTATAGGGCGGGGCTATACCTACGAGCAGTACTTC
d_call: NA
clone_size: NA
v_call: TRBV19
j_call: TRBJ2-7

cdr3_aa: CASSPEGTSNYEQYF
cdr3_nt: TGTGCCAGCAGCCCAGAAGGGACTAGTAACTACGAGCAGTACTTC
d_call: NA
clone_size: NA
v_call: TRBV12-1
j_call: TRBJ2-7

cdr3_aa: CASSHSPGKSPDTQYF
cdr3_nt: TGTGCCAGCAGCCATTCCCCAGGAAAGTCCCCAGATACGCAGTATTTT
d_call: NA
clone_size: NA
v_call: TRBV3-1/TRBV3-2
j_call: TRBJ2-3

cdr3_aa: CAIRGQIGTEAFF
cdr3_nt: TGTGCCATCAGGGGGCAGATAGGTACTGAAGCTTTCTTT
d_call: NA
clone_size: NA
v_call: TRBV10-3
j_call: TRBJ1-1

cdr3_aa: CASSLDRGNIQYF
cdr3_nt: TGTGCCAGTAGTCTGGACAGGGGAAACATTCAGTACTTC
d_call: TRBD1
clone_size: NA
v_call: TRBV19
j_call: TRBJ2-4

cdr3_aa: CASSYMDRGYEQYF
cdr3_nt: TGTGCCAGCAGTTACATGGACAGGGGGTACGAGCAGTACTTC
d_call: TRBD1
clone_size: few
v_call: TRBV6-2/TRBV6-3
j_call: TRBJ2-7

cdr3_aa: CASSQETGVGTQYF
cdr3_nt: TGTGCCAGCAGCCAAGAGACAGGGGTCGGGACCCAGTACTTC
d_call: TRBD1
clone_size: NA
v_call: TRBV4-2
j_call: TRBJ2-5

cdr3_aa: CASSYIGLSSGNTIYF
cdr3_nt: TGTGCCAGCAGTTATATCGGACTAAGCTCTGGAAACACCATATATTTT
d_call: NA
clone_size: NA
v_call: TRBV6-5
j_call: TRBJ1-3

cdr3_aa: CASSLGRVNQPQHF
cdr3_nt: TGTGCCAGCAGCCTTGGGAGGGTGAATCAGCCCCAGCATTTT
d_call: NA
clone_size: NA
v_call: TRBV3-1/TRBV3-2
j_call: TRBJ1-5

cdr3_aa: CASSDLDSLSGNTIYF
cdr3_nt: TGTGCCAGCAGCGATCTTGACAGCCTCTCTGGAAACACCATATATTTT
d_call: NA
clone_size: NA
v_call: TRBV5-8
j_call: TRBJ1-3

cdr3_aa: CASSIVVPGGSNGYTF
cdr3_nt: TGTGCCAGTAGTATAGTCGTCCCAGGGGGCAGTAATGGCTACACCTTC
d_call: TRBD1
clone_size: NA
v_call: TRBV19
j_call: TRBJ1-2

cdr3_aa: CASRPTGTTNTGELFF
cdr3_nt: TGTGCCAGCAGACCTACCGGGACTACTAACACCGGGGAGCTGTTTTTT
d_call: TRBD2
clone_size: NA
v_call: TRBV7-2
j_call: TRBJ2-2

cdr3_aa: CASSLESSGGDNEQFF
cdr3_nt: TGTGCCAGCAGCTTAGAGTCTAGCGGGGGGGACAATGAGCAGTTCTTC
d_call: TRBD2
clone_size: NA
v_call: TRBV11-2
j_call: TRBJ2-1

cdr3_aa: CSVRTGGDGYTF
cdr3_nt: TGCAGCGTTCGGACAGGGGGGGATGGCTACACCTTC
d_call: TRBD1
clone_size: NA
v_call: TRBV29-1
j_call: TRBJ1-2

cdr3_aa: CASSQVDGGDYSYEQYF
cdr3_nt: TGCGCCAGCAGCCAAGTGGACGGGGGGGACTACTCCTACGAGCAGTACTTC
d_call: TRBD2
clone_size: NA
v_call: TRBV4-1
j_call: TRBJ2-7

cdr3_aa: CASSLGRAYEQYF
cdr3_nt: TGTGCCAGCAGCTTAGGACGGGCCTACGAGCAGTACTTC
d_call: NA
clone_size: NA
v_call: TRBV11-3
j_call: TRBJ2-7

cdr3_aa: CASRRQGFDYEQYF
cdr3_nt: TGCGCCAGCAGAAGACAGGGATTTGACTACGAGCAGTACTTC
d_call: TRBD1
clone_size: NA
v_call: TRBV5-1
j_call: TRBJ2-7

cdr3_aa: CASSDQGVRETQYF
cdr3_nt: TGCGCCAGCAGTGATCAGGGGGTTCGGGAGACCCAGTACTTC
d_call: TRBD1
clone_size: NA
v_call: TRBV10-1
j_call: TRBJ2-5

cdr3_aa: CASSLGPDTGSGTGELFF
cdr3_nt: TGTGCCAGCAGTTTAGGCCCAGATACAGGGAGTGGAACCGGGGAGCTGTTTTTT
d_call: NA
clone_size: once
v_call: TRBV28
j_call: TRBJ2-2

cdr3_aa: CASSAREDTEAFF
cdr3_nt: TGTGCCAGCAGTGCAAGGGAGGACACTGAAGCTTTCTTT
d_call: NA
clone_size: NA
v_call: TRBV6-4
j_call: TRBJ1-1